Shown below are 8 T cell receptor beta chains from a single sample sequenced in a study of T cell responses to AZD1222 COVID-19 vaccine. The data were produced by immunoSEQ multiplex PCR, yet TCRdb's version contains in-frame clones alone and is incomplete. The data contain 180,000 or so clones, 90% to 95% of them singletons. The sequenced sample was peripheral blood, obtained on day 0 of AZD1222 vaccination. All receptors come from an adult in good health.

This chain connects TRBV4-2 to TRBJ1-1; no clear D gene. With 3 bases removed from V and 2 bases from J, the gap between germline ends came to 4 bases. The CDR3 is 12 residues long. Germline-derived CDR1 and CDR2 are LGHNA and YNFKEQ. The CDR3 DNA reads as TGTGCCAGCAGCCACGGAAACACTGAAGCTTTCTTT. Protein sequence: CASSHGNTEAFF.

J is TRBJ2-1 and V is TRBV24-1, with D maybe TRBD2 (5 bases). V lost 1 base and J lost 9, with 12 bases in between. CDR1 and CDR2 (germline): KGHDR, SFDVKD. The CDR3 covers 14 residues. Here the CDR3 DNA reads TGTGCCACCAGTGATTTCCATGACCGGGGTGAGCAGTTCTTC. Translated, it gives CATSDFHDRGEQFF.

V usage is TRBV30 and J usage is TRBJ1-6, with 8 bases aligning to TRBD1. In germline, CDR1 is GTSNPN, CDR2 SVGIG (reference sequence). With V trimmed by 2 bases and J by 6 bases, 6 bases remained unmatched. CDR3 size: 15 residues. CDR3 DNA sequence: TGTGCCTGGAGTCCCCTAGGACAGGGTAATTCACCCCTCCACTTT. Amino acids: CAWSPLGQGNSPLHF.

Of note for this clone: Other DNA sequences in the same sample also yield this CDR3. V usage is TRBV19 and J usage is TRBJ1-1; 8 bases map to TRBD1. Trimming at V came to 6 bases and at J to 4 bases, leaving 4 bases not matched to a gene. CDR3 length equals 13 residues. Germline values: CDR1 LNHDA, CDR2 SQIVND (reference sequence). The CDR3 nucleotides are TGTGCCAGTAGCTCCACAGGGGGCACTGAAGCTTTCTTT. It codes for CASSSTGGTEAFF.

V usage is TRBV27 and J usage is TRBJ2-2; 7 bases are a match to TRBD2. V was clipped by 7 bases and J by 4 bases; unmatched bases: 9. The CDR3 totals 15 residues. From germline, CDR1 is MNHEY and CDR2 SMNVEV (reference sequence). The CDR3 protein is CASTLRTSGTGELFF. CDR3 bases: TGTGCCAGCACCTTAAGGACTAGTGGCACCGGGGAGCTGTTTTTT.

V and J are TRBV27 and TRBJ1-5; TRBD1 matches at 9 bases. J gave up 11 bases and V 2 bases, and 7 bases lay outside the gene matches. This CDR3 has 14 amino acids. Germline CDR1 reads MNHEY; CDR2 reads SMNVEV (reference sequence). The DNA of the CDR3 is TGTGCCAGCAGTTTAGGGACAGGGAATACAGCCCAGCATTTT. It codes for CASSLGTGNTAQHF.

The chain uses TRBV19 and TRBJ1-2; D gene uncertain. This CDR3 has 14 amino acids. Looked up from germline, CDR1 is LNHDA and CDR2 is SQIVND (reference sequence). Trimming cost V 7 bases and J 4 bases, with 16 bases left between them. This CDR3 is CASIGRDVIYGYTF. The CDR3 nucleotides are TGTGCCAGTATCGGAAGAGACGTTATCTATGGCTACACCTTC.

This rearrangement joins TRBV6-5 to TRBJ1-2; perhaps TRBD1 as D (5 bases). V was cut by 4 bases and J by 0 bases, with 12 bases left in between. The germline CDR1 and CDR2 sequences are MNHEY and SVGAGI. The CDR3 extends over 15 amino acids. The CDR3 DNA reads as TGTGCCAGCAGTTCCCAGGGCCCTCCTAACTATGGCTACACCTTC. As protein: CASSSQGPPNYGYTF.